Listed below are T cell receptor beta chains from one sample, sequenced in a study of blood T cells in healthy people across ages. TCRdb called the 5' RACE reads again in MiXCR, with one record for every CDR3 protein. The sample comprises some 900,000 distinct CDR3 sequences, around 49% of which are singletons, and 13% rests with the top ten. The specimen sequenced was blood. All receptors come from a man under 40 in good health. Each CDR3 is given with its conserved first and last residue. Each record gives: D gene, clone size, V gene, J gene, CDR3 length, CDR3 DNA, CDR3 protein. A D gene is named only where the DNA matches it firmly. The size entry is marked missing in some rows and otherwise reads once, few, many or a size class.

D: .; size: .; V: TRBV2; J: TRBJ1-5; length: 13; DNA: TGTGCCAGCACCAGGGGCAGCAATCAGCCCCAGCATTTT; CDR3: CASTRGSNQPQHF
D: TRBD1; size: .; V: TRBV25-1; J: TRBJ2-5; length: 15; DNA: TGTGCCAGCAGTGAATCGGGCAGGGGGCAAGAGACCCAGTACTTC; CDR3: CASSESGRGQETQYF
D: .; size: .; V: TRBV21-1; J: TRBJ1-2; length: 14; DNA: TGTGCCAGCAGCAAACGACAGGGGGGCGATGGCTACACCTTC; CDR3: CASSKRQGGDGYTF
D: .; size: .; V: TRBV6-6; J: TRBJ2-7; length: 15; DNA: TGTGCCAGCAGTCATCAGGGAGTCGGGACCTACGAGCAGTACTTC; CDR3: CASSHQGVGTYEQYF
D: .; size: few; V: TRBV4-1; J: TRBJ1-2; length: 14; DNA: TGCGCCAGCAGCCAAGATCGCCCCCAAATGGGCTACACCTTC; CDR3: CASSQDRPQMGYTF
D: .; size: .; V: TRBV11-3; J: TRBJ2-1; length: 16; DNA: TGTGCCAGCAGCCCAAGACTAGTTCCGACTCCCGGTGAGCAGTTCTTC; CDR3: CASSPRLVPTPGEQFF
D: .; size: .; V: TRBV11-3; J: TRBJ2-4; length: 15; DNA: TGTGCCAGCAGCCACGGGGCTCCAGCCAAAAACATTCAGTACTTC; CDR3: CASSHGAPAKNIQYF
D: TRBD1; size: .; V: TRBV9; J: TRBJ2-5; length: 14; DNA: TGTGCCAGCAGCGTAACCGGGACAGGGATTGAGCAGTACTTC; CDR3: CASSVTGTGIEQYF
D: .; size: .; V: TRBV7-2; J: TRBJ2-1; length: 15; DNA: TGTGCCAACAGCTCGGGGGGCCAGTCCTACAATGAGCAGTTCTTC; CDR3: CANSSGGQSYNEQFF
D: .; size: many; V: TRBV12-3/TRBV12-4; J: TRBJ1-2; length: 13; DNA: TGTGCCAGCAGAAGCTCGGGAGGGCGCGGCTACACCTTC; CDR3: CASRSSGGRGYTF
D: .; size: .; V: TRBV28; J: TRBJ1-5; length: 15; DNA: TGTGCCAGCACCCTCTGGGGGGAAAGCAATCAGCCCCAGCATTTT; CDR3: CASTLWGESNQPQHF
D: .; size: .; V: TRBV4-3; J: TRBJ2-3; length: 16; DNA: TGCGCCAGCAGCCAAGATGAGGGCAGGGGTTCGGATACGCAGTATTTT; CDR3: CASSQDEGRGSDTQYF
D: .; size: .; V: TRBV29-1; J: TRBJ1-2; length: 12; DNA: TGCAGCGTTGAACGGGCAGGGGAAGGCTACACCTTC; CDR3: CSVERAGEGYTF
D: .; size: .; V: TRBV27; J: TRBJ2-7; length: 15; DNA: TGTGCCACCCAATTCAGGACAGGAGGGGGCTACGAGCAGTACTTC; CDR3: CATQFRTGGGYEQYF
D: .; size: few; V: TRBV6-6; J: TRBJ2-1; length: 10; DNA: TGTGCCAGCAGTAAGGTCGAGCAGTTCTTC; CDR3: CASSKVEQFF
D: TRBD2; size: .; V: TRBV6-2/TRBV6-3; J: TRBJ2-5; length: 16; DNA: TGTGCCAGCAGTTACGATCGCGGGGGGGTTCTGGAGACCCAGTACTTC; CDR3: CASSYDRGGVLETQYF
D: TRBD1; size: few; V: TRBV7-2; J: TRBJ2-7; length: 13; DNA: TGTGCCAGCAGGTCTAGACAGGGGTACGAGCAGTACTTC; CDR3: CASRSRQGYEQYF
D: .; size: few; V: TRBV20-1; J: TRBJ2-4; length: 13; DNA: TGCAGTGCTAGATCCGGGGGAGGAAACATTCAGTACTTC; CDR3: CSARSGGGNIQYF
D: .; size: .; V: TRBV25-1; J: TRBJ2-7; length: 13; DNA: TGTGCCAGCCGCGGAGGCAGGGGGGTTGAGCAGTACTTC; CDR3: CASRGGRGVEQYF
D: TRBD1; size: many; V: TRBV5-1; J: TRBJ2-7; length: 14; DNA: TGTGCCAGCAGTACCGGGACAGGGGGCTACGAGCAGTACTTC; CDR3: CASSTGTGGYEQYF
D: .; size: .; V: TRBV27; J: TRBJ2-3; length: 16; DNA: TGTGCCAGCAGTTTAGAGGCCCGGGTAAACACAGATACGCAGTATTTT; CDR3: CASSLEARVNTDTQYF
D: TRBD1; size: few; V: TRBV4-1; J: TRBJ1-2; length: 15; DNA: TGCGCCAGCAGCCCAGGACAGGGGGAGGACTATGGCTACACCTTC; CDR3: CASSPGQGEDYGYTF
D: .; size: once; V: TRBV25-1; J: TRBJ1-1; length: 14; DNA: TGTGCCAGCTTACGTCCCGGGATCTCTACGGGGGCTTTCTTT; CDR3: CASLRPGISTGAFF
D: .; size: .; V: TRBV7-3; J: TRBJ2-3; length: 13; DNA: TGTGCCAGCAGCGTAACAGTGCCGGATACGCAGTATTTT; CDR3: CASSVTVPDTQYF